These 24 T cell receptor beta chains were sequenced from one sample in a study of shared clonotypes between healthy human individuals. Only in-frame clones appear in the TCRdb table, and some are missing; sequencing was by immunoSEQ multiplex PCR. The sample contains millions of clones, roughly 95% of which appear only once. The material sequenced was naive CD4+ T cells sorted from blood. The subset: CD45RA+ positively selected. The origin of the receptors is a man younger than 35 in good health.

V usage is TRBV7-9 and J usage is TRBJ2-3, with 10 bases fitting TRBD2. Unmatched junction bases numbered 12, after V lost 0 bases and J lost 3 bases. CDR1 is SEHNR, CDR2 FQNEAQ, per germline (reference sequence). CDR3 length: 19 amino acids. The CDR3 here is CASSLALLASGSKTDTQYF. The CDR3 DNA follows: TGTGCCAGCAGCTTAGCGCTATTGGCTAGCGGGAGTAAAACAGATACGCAGTATTTT.

The gene calls are TRBV2 and TRBJ1-1; no definite D call. The CDR3 is 12 amino acids. The germline V and J ends were trimmed by 6 bases and 8 bases, with 13 bases remaining between them. Germline V CDR1 and CDR2: SNHLY, FYNNEI. CDR3 nucleotide sequence: TGTGCCAGCAGCAAATCGGCGGAGGAAGCTTTCTTT. Translated: CASSKSAEEAFF.

In the case of this clone: This sample also contains other DNA sequences that code for the same CDR3. The rearrangement joins TRBV27 to TRBJ1-2, with TRBD1 matching over 8 bases. Per germline, CDR1 MNHEY and CDR2 SMNVEV (reference sequence). The CDR3 has 13 residues. Unmatched junction bases numbered 0, after V lost 5 bases and J lost 1 base. This CDR3 reads CASSGQGNYGYTF. In DNA form, the CDR3 reads TGTGCCAGCAGTGGACAGGGTAACTATGGCTACACCTTC.

The J gene is TRBJ1-2, the V gene TRBV12-5, with a weak D call TRBD1 (5 bases). V was pared by 5 bases and J by 7 bases, with 14 bases between. The length of the CDR3 is 13 residues. Germline loops: CDR1 LGHNT, CDR2 FRNRAP. The CDR3 reads CASGTLGALGYTF. The CDR3 DNA sequence: TGTGCTAGTGGTACTCTTGGGGCCCTTGGCTACACCTTC.

The J gene is TRBJ2-5, the V gene TRBV12-1; TRBD1 is the table's D call, not checked against the DNA. TRBV12-1 has pseudogene status. This CDR3 contains 16 residues. The DNA of the CDR3 is TGTGCCAGCAGCTTTGCAAGGGGAAGGGGGCAAGAGACCCAGTACTTC. Amino acid sequence: CASSFARGRGQETQYF.

This chain connects TRBV11-2 to TRBJ1-1; D unresolved. Germline V gene data show CDR1 as SGHAT and CDR2 as FQNNGV. V was clipped by 0 bases and J by 0 bases, with 8 bases between them. This CDR3 comprises 15 residues. CDR3 coding DNA: TGTGCCAGCAGCTTAGATACAGTTTTGAACACTGAAGCTTTCTTT. Translating gives CASSLDTVLNTEAFF.

The gene calls are TRBV10-3 and TRBJ1-2; D not resolved. Trimming stripped 6 bases from V and 7 bases from J, with 9 bases between. The germline V gene has CDR1 ENHRY and CDR2 SYGVKD. The CDR3 length is 11 residues. The CDR3 DNA is TGTGCCATCAGGGGTCTTCGTGGCTACACCTTC. This sequence encodes CAIRGLRGYTF.

This chain uses TRBV28 with TRBJ1-6, with D possibly being TRBD1 (6 bases). Germline values: CDR1 MDHEN, CDR2 SYDVKM. CDR3 length: 14 residues. Trimming pared 5 bases from V and 10 bases from J, leaving 15 bases between. DNA for the CDR3: TGTGCCAGCAGTCCGTGGGGGCTGAGCTCACCCCTCCACTTT. Protein: CASSPWGLSSPLHF.

This clone was seen once. The chain combines TRBV9 with TRBJ2-3, with D possibly being TRBD2 (6 bases). The CDR3 is 15 residues long. Germline CDR1 SGDLS, CDR2 YYNGEE. The V end was cut by 3 bases, the J end by 1 base, with 12 bases between. This CDR3 reads CASSGGVVRTDTQYF. As DNA, the CDR3 is TGTGCCAGCAGCGGCGGGGTGGTCCGCACAGATACGCAGTATTTT.

V usage is TRBV5-4 and J usage is TRBJ2-6; D call uncertain. Deletions cut 0 bases from V and 2 bases from J, with 6 bases between. From germline, CDR1 is SGHNT and CDR2 YYREEE (reference sequence). This CDR3 region has 15 residues. CDR3 sequence: CASSLVGTGANVLTF. The CDR3, as DNA: TGTGCCAGCAGCTTGGTGGGGACTGGGGCCAACGTCCTGACTTTC.

This chain joins TRBV9 and TRBJ2-2; the D is unclear. The CDR3 has 15 residues. Trimming shortened V by 4 bases and J by 3 bases, and 13 bases separated the two germline ends. Germline loops: CDR1 SGDLS, CDR2 YYNGEE. CDR3 DNA sequence: TGTGCCAGCAGCTCCCAGATGCGATACACCGGGGAGCTGTTTTTT. Translating it yields CASSSQMRYTGELFF.

Turning to this clone: Distinct nucleotide sequences in the sample also encode this CDR3. V usage is TRBV5-1 and J usage is TRBJ1-1, with D unresolved. This CDR3 has 15 amino acids. Germline CDR1 is SGHRS and CDR2 is YFSETQ. Trimming cost V 4 bases and J 0 bases, with 13 bases left between them. In DNA, the CDR3 is TGCGCCAGCAGCCTAGGAGGGCAGATGAACACTGAAGCTTTCTTT. This encodes CASSLGGQMNTEAFF.

The chain combines TRBV5-1 with TRBJ1-1, with 7 bases matching TRBD1. The CDR3 sequence is 15 residues long. Looked up from germline, CDR1 is SGHRS and CDR2 is YFSETQ. Germline trimming cut 6 bases from V and 0 bases from J; bases unmatched to any gene: 8. The CDR3 loop reads CASKRDRALNTEAFF. The CDR3 coding sequence is TGCGCCAGCAAAAGGGACAGAGCTTTGAACACTGAAGCTTTCTTT.

The chain joins TRBV18 to TRBJ1-2, with 7 bases matching TRBD1. Germline assignment: CDR1 KGHSH and CDR2 LQKENI. The CDR3 loop spans 15 amino acids. V lost 5 bases to trimming and J lost 3 bases; unmatched junction nucleotides: 9. The CDR3 bases are TGTGCCAGCTCAACTACCAGGGGGTCGTACTATGGCTACACCTTC. It encodes CASSTTRGSYYGYTF.

The chain recombines TRBV5-1 with TRBJ1-2; D remains unclear. The V end was cut by 0 bases, the J end by 4 bases, with 10 bases between. The CDR3 sequence is 14 residues long. In germline, CDR1 is SGHRS, CDR2 YFSETQ. The CDR3 bases are TGCGCCAGCAGCTTGGGTTCATTAGGCTATGGCTACACCTTC. Translating it yields CASSLGSLGYGYTF.

The chain carries TRBV5-1 and TRBJ2-5; the match to TRBD2 covers 8 bases. The V gene's germline CDR1 is SGHRS and CDR2 YFSETQ. The CDR3 consists of 15 residues. The V and J ends lost 4 bases and 2 bases, in that order; junction bases with no gene match: 7. CDR3 amino acids: CASSPEGLGQETQYF. The CDR3 bases are TGCGCCAGCAGCCCGGAGGGACTAGGGCAAGAGACCCAGTACTTC.

CDR3 coding DNA: TGTGCCTCCAGGACTAGCGGGAGCACAGATACGCAGTATTTT. It translates to CASRTSGSTDTQYF. V and J are TRBV25-1 and TRBJ2-3, with 11 bases that match TRBD2. Losses at the gene ends were 11 bases for V and 0 bases for J; bases not matched to a gene: 4. Germline-derived CDR1 and CDR2 are MGHDK and SYGVNS. This CDR3 region has 14 residues.

The J gene is TRBJ2-7, the V gene TRBV5-6, with TRBD1 identical over 12 bases. Germline CDR1 SGHDT, CDR2 YYEEEE. This CDR3 contains 15 residues. V shed 4 bases and J 6 bases; nucleotides not matched to a gene: 8. As DNA, the CDR3 is TGTGCCAGCAGCCAAACGGGACAGGGGGCTTTCGAGCAGTACTTC. Translation: CASSQTGQGAFEQYF.

V and J are TRBV27 and TRBJ2-2; tentative D call: TRBD1 (6 bases). CDR3 length: 15 amino acids. Germline loops: CDR1 MNHEY, CDR2 SMNVEV (reference sequence). V was cut by 2 bases and J by 7 bases, with 14 bases left in between. CDR3 DNA sequence: TGTGCCAGCAGTTTAGGAGGCAGGGGTAACGGGGAGCTGTTTTTT. Amino acid sequence: CASSLGGRGNGELFF.

The gene calls are TRBV5-1 and TRBJ1-2; D remains ambiguous. Trimming took 4 bases from V and 0 from J, leaving 10 bases between them. This CDR3 region has 14 residues. CDR1 is SGHRS and CDR2 is YFSETQ in the germline V gene. The chain's CDR3 is CASSLAQTNYGYTF. CDR3 nucleotides: TGCGCCAGCAGCCTCGCCCAGACTAACTATGGCTACACCTTC.

This clone is a singleton in its sample. At the DNA level, this CDR3 is encoded by other sequences in the same sample as well. The chain employs TRBV19 and TRBJ2-7, with 8 bases identical to TRBD1. This CDR3 is built from 13 residues. The germline CDR1 and CDR2 sequences are LNHDA and SQIVND (reference sequence). V gave up 6 bases and J gave up 6 bases; unmatched junction bases: 7. CDR3 amino acids: CASSNDRGGEQYF. In DNA, the CDR3 is TGTGCCAGTAGCAACGACAGGGGCGGCGAGCAGTACTTC.

V is TRBV2 and J is TRBJ1-2; D remains ambiguous. From germline, CDR1 is SNHLY and CDR2 FYNNEI. The V and J ends lost 7 bases and 6 bases respectively, with 18 bases between them. This CDR3 is 14 amino acids long. CDR3 in amino acids: CASMAAGLRDGYTF. For the CDR3, the DNA is TGTGCCAGCATGGCAGCCGGTTTACGAGATGGCTACACCTTC.

The chain uses TRBV28 and TRBJ1-4, with D unclear. V shed 5 bases and J shed 10 bases, with 11 bases lying between them. The germline CDR1 and CDR2 sequences are MDHEN and SYDVKM. CDR3 size: 12 residues. DNA for the CDR3: TGTGCCAGCAGTGCCCTGATGGGAAAACTGTTTTTT. This sequence encodes CASSALMGKLFF. The full variable domain, rest sourced from reference TRBV28 and TRBJ1-4, is DVKVTQSSRYLVKRTGEKVFLECVQDMDHENMFWYRQDPGLGLRLIYFSYDVKMKEKGDIPEGYSVSREKKERFSLILESASTNQTSMYLCASSALMGKLFFGSGTQLSVL.

CDR3 loop: CASSGAWDRGMGTDTQYF. CDR3 coding DNA: TGCGCCAGCAGCGGGGCCTGGGACAGGGGAATGGGCACAGATACGCAGTATTTT. This rearrangement joins TRBV5-1 to TRBJ2-3; 10 bases agree with TRBD1. This CDR3 is 18 amino acids long. Per germline, CDR1 SGHRS and CDR2 YFSETQ. The V segment lost 4 bases and the J segment 1 base; nucleotides outside the gene matches: 12.